These T cell receptor beta chains were read from a single sample in a study of blood T cell repertoires in COVID-19. The data were produced by immunoSEQ multiplex PCR, yet TCRdb's version contains in-frame clones alone and is incomplete. The table has some 200,000 clones, 88% seen once. The sample was peripheral blood. These receptor sequences come from an older man with acute or convalescent COVID-19. Each CDR3 is given with its conserved first and last residue. D genes are given only for firm matches. Clone size, where shown, is once, few, many, or a class for clones that have expanded.

TRBD2 | TRBJ2-1 | TRBV5-1 | . | CASSFGGERERYNEQFF | TGCGCCAGCAGCTTCGGGGGGGAGCGGGAGCGATACAATGAGCAGTTCTTC
TRBD2 | TRBJ2-7 | TRBV3-1/TRBV3-2 | . | CASSQDPSGYYEQYF | TGTGCCAGCAGCCAGGACCCTAGCGGTTATTACGAGCAGTACTTC
TRBD2 | TRBJ2-1 | TRBV27 | . | CASSPRTSGAYNEQFF | TGTGCCAGCAGTCCCCGGACTAGCGGGGCCTACAATGAGCAGTTCTTC
TRBD1 | TRBJ2-3 | TRBV7-3 | . | CASSLRGQRGDTQYF | TGTGCCAGCAGCCTCCGGGGACAGCGCGGAGATACGCAGTATTTT
. | TRBJ2-5 | TRBV7-2 | once | CASSFDLYRVQETQYF | TGTGCCAGCAGCTTCGACCTATACAGGGTCCAAGAGACCCAGTACTTC
. | TRBJ1-1 | TRBV28 | . | CASSLRQGVGSEAFF | TGTGCCAGCAGTTTAAGGCAGGGCGTGGGATCTGAAGCTTTCTTT
TRBD1 | TRBJ1-1 | TRBV7-8 | . | CASSSSRDRNTEAFF | TGTGCCAGCAGCTCGTCCCGGGACAGGAACACTGAAGCTTTCTTT
. | TRBJ2-2 | TRBV18 | . | CASSPLGHKAGELFF | TGTGCCAGCTCACCGCTGGGACATAAAGCCGGGGAGCTGTTTTTT
TRBD2 | TRBJ2-2 | TRBV5-1 | . | CASSYSPRRGRTGELFF | TGCGCCAGCAGCTACTCCCCACGACGCGGGAGAACCGGGGAGCTGTTTTTT
. | TRBJ1-2 | TRBV28 | few | CASSLAGNYGYTF | TGTGCCAGCAGTTTGGCAGGAAACTATGGCTACACCTTC
. | TRBJ2-3 | TRBV4-1 | . | CASSLGPTGTDTQYF | TGCGCCAGCAGCCTTGGGCCAACCGGCACAGATACGCAGTATTTT
TRBD1 | TRBJ2-7 | TRBV7-6 | once | CASSLGGGTGTYEQYF | TGTGCCAGCAGCTTAGGAGGGGGGACAGGGACCTACGAGCAGTACTTC
. | TRBJ2-3 | TRBV9 | . | CASSLRGDTQYF | TGTGCCAGCAGCCTCCGGGGGGATACGCAGTATTTT
. | TRBJ2-7 | TRBV5-4 | . | CASSFQGGSYEQYF | TGTGCCAGCAGCTTTCAGGGTGGCTCCTACGAGCAGTACTTC
TRBD2 | TRBJ2-1 | TRBV29-1 | . | CSVAPAGAVYNEQFF | TGCAGCGTTGCCCCGGCGGGAGCCGTCTACAATGAGCAGTTCTTC
. | TRBJ2-6 | TRBV6-5 | . | CASSGLSGANVLTF | TGTGCCAGCAGCGGGTTATCTGGGGCCAACGTCCTGACTTTC
TRBD1 | TRBJ1-2 | TRBV3-1/TRBV3-2 | . | CASSQDTLGRGVYGYTF | TGTGCCAGCAGCCAGGATACCTTGGGCAGGGGGGTCTATGGCTACACCTTC
. | TRBJ1-2 | TRBV14 | . | CASSLQTLTEGYTF | TGTGCCAGCAGCCTCCAGACTCTTACGGAAGGCTACACCTTC
TRBD2 | TRBJ2-3 | TRBV9 | . | CASSATLRPTSGRENTQYF | TGTGCCAGCAGCGCCACCCTACGCCCTACTAGCGGGAGGGAAAATACGCAGTATTTT
. | TRBJ2-2 | TRBV5-4 | . | CASSLERALGTGELFF | TGTGCCAGCAGCTTGGAGAGGGCCCTCGGGACCGGGGAGCTGTTTTTT
. | TRBJ2-2 | TRBV3-1/TRBV3-2 | . | CASSQKGINTGELFF | TGTGCCAGCAGCCAAAAGGGGATTAACACCGGGGAGCTGTTTTTT
. | TRBJ1-2 | TRBV10-3 | . | CAISRAGDYGYTF | TGTGCCATCAGTCGGGCAGGGGACTATGGCTACACCTTC
. | TRBJ1-1 | TRBV3-1/TRBV3-2 | . | CASSQRGENTEAFF | TGTGCCAGCAGCCAAAGGGGCGAGAACACTGAAGCTTTCTTT
TRBD2 | TRBJ2-7 | TRBV11-2 | . | CASSFSGRAFEQYF | TGTGCCAGCAGCTTCAGCGGGAGGGCCTTCGAGCAGTACTTC
. | TRBJ1-2 | TRBV5-4 | . | CASSLAASRLYGYTF | TGTGCCAGCAGCTTGGCCGCCAGCCGACTCTATGGCTACACCTTC
. | TRBJ1-3 | TRBV27 | . | CASSFALGPGNTIYF | TGTGCCAGCAGTTTCGCCCTGGGCCCTGGAAACACCATATATTTT
TRBD1 | TRBJ1-2 | TRBV7-2 | . | CASSLGTGGTNGYTF | TGTGCCAGCAGCCTCGGGACAGGGGGAACGAATGGCTACACCTTC
. | TRBJ2-7 | TRBV28 | . | CASSPPVRRAGEQYF | TGTGCCAGCAGCCCCCCCGTCCGGAGGGCCGGGGAGCAGTACTTC
TRBD2 | TRBJ2-7 | TRBV4-1 | . | CASSQAGLAGYEQYF | TGCGCCAGCAGCCAAGCAGGACTAGCGGGATACGAGCAGTACTTC
TRBD1 | TRBJ1-2 | TRBV24-1 | . | CATISGQGSYGYTF | TGTGCCACCATCTCTGGACAGGGCTCCTATGGCTACACCTTC
. | TRBJ2-1 | TRBV28 | . | CASSSPLSRVANEQFF | TGTGCCAGCAGTTCCCCACTATCCCGAGTGGCCAATGAGCAGTTCTTC